These T cell receptor beta chains were read from a single sample in a study of T-cell memory formation after mild COVID-19. TCRdb called the 5' RACE reads again in MiXCR, with one record for every CDR3 protein. Here the sample spans about 430,000 distinct CDR3 sequences, roughly 18% being singletons. The source material was PBMCs or a T cell subset sorted from them (not recorded which). These receptors originate from a young man who had mild COVID-19 (a few samples of this study predate the infection). Cell type and time point are not known. Each CDR3 is given with its conserved first and last residue. The D gene is left open where the match is weak. For some rows the clone size is stated as once, few or many, or as a class when expanded; others skip it.

v_call	d_call	j_call	clone_size	cdr3_nt	cdr3_aa
TRBV7-2	NA	TRBJ2-4	few	TGTGCCAGCAGAGAAGGGAGGTTAGACATTCAGTACTTC	CASREGRLDIQYF
TRBV4-2	TRBD1	TRBJ2-1	NA	TGTGCCAGCAGCCACGGCCAGGGCAGCGGACAGGTTTACAATGAGCAGTTCTTC	CASSHGQGSGQVYNEQFF
TRBV2	TRBD2	TRBJ2-3	NA	TGTGCCAGCAGCCTAGCGGGGAGTCAAGATACGCAGTATTTT	CASSLAGSQDTQYF
TRBV12-3/TRBV12-4	NA	TRBJ2-5	few	TGTGCCAGCAGTTTCCGTCCGGGTTCACAAGAGACCCAGTACTTC	CASSFRPGSQETQYF
TRBV12-3/TRBV12-4	TRBD1	TRBJ1-1	few	TGTGCCAGCAGTTCCGGGACAGGGGTTGTTGGCACTGAAGCTTTCTTT	CASSSGTGVVGTEAFF
TRBV12-3/TRBV12-4	NA	TRBJ1-1	few	TGTGCCAGCAGTTGGGGGGGCGGGGGTGAAGCTTTCTTT	CASSWGGGGEAFF
TRBV3-1	TRBD2	TRBJ2-5	few	TGTGCCAGCAGCCAGTGGCTAGCGGGGGGCATCCAAGAGACCCAGTACTTC	CASSQWLAGGIQETQYF
TRBV7-2	NA	TRBJ2-5	NA	TGTGCCAGCAGCTTTACAGGGTGGGGGACAGAGACCCAGTACTTC	CASSFTGWGTETQYF
TRBV10-3	NA	TRBJ2-1	NA	TGTGCCATCAGTGAAGTCGATGAGCAGTTCTTC	CAISEVDEQFF
TRBV7-9	NA	TRBJ2-7	many	TGTGCCAGCAGCTTAGTGGGTGGTGGGGCCTACGAGCAGTACTTC	CASSLVGGGAYEQYF
TRBV4-1	TRBD2	TRBJ2-3	NA	TGCGCCAGCAGCCAGGACTTTACTAGCGGAAACACAGATACGCAGTATTTT	CASSQDFTSGNTDTQYF
TRBV4-3	NA	TRBJ2-2	few	TGCGCCAGCAGCCAAGCCTTTGAAACCGGGGAGCTGTTTTTT	CASSQAFETGELFF
TRBV6-6	NA	TRBJ2-3	NA	TGTGCCAGCAGTTACGAGTGGCAGGGTGCAGATACGCAGTATTTT	CASSYEWQGADTQYF
TRBV7-3	TRBD2	TRBJ2-3	NA	TGTGCCAGCAGCTTAATTAGCGGGGTAAACCTGGCAGATACGCAGTATTTT	CASSLISGVNLADTQYF
TRBV7-9	NA	TRBJ1-2	once	TGTGCCAGCAGTCCTGCTAGGGACACCTATGGCTACACCTTC	CASSPARDTYGYTF
TRBV19	TRBD1	TRBJ2-2	few	TGTGCCAGTAGTACCCCAGGGGGAGCTCCCGGGGAGCTGTTTTTT	CASSTPGGAPGELFF
TRBV4-1	NA	TRBJ2-5	NA	TGCGCCAGCAGCCCGCGGGGACTCGGAGAGACCCAGTACTTC	CASSPRGLGETQYF
TRBV4-3	NA	TRBJ2-1	many	TGCGCCAGCAGCCAAGACGTAAGTTTCGATGAGCAGTTCTTC	CASSQDVSFDEQFF
TRBV5-5	NA	TRBJ2-3	few	TGTGCCAGCAGCTTGGGTCTAGGAAAAGATACGCAGTATTTT	CASSLGLGKDTQYF
TRBV13	TRBD1	TRBJ2-5	NA	TGTGCCAGCAGCTCGACGGACAGGGCGAGGAAAGAGACCCAGTACTTC	CASSSTDRARKETQYF
TRBV4-2	NA	TRBJ2-1	NA	TGTGCCAGCAGCCAAGGCGGCGGGACTCGGTACAATGAGCAGTTCTTC	CASSQGGGTRYNEQFF
TRBV7-9	NA	TRBJ2-1	NA	TGTGCCAGCAGCTCGGACGGGACTCAGGATGAGCAGTTCTTC	CASSSDGTQDEQFF
TRBV4-3	TRBD2	TRBJ2-5	NA	TGCGCCAGCAGCCAAGATACTAGCGAGGAGACCCAGTACTTC	CASSQDTSEETQYF
TRBV6-2/TRBV6-3	NA	TRBJ1-1	few	TGTGCCAGCAGTTACTCGGAGGCGTACACTGAAGCTTTCTTT	CASSYSEAYTEAFF
TRBV10-3	TRBD1	TRBJ2-1	NA	TGTGCCATCAGTGAGTCCCGACAGGGATCGGATAGTGAGCAGTTCTTC	CAISESRQGSDSEQFF
TRBV18	TRBD2	TRBJ2-3	few	TGTGCCAGCTCACCACCGACTAGCGGGGGTGTGGATACGCAGTATTTT	CASSPPTSGGVDTQYF
TRBV5-1	TRBD2	TRBJ2-5	NA	TGCGCCAGCAGCTTCACTAGCGGGGGGCCGAAAGAGACCCAGTACTTC	CASSFTSGGPKETQYF
TRBV5-1	TRBD2	TRBJ2-3	NA	TGCGCCAGCAGCTTTAACGGGGGGTATAGCACAGATACGCAGTATTTT	CASSFNGGYSTDTQYF
TRBV21-1	NA	TRBJ2-7	NA	TGTGCCAGCAGCAAAGAACATAGTCAGGACAGGGACGTCGAGCAGTACTTC	CASSKEHSQDRDVEQYF
TRBV2	TRBD2	TRBJ2-2	NA	TGTGCCAGCAGTGGACTAGCTTTGCCCGGGGAGCTGTTTTTT	CASSGLALPGELFF
TRBV12-3/TRBV12-4	NA	TRBJ2-6	few	TGTGCCAGCAGCCTTATTACTGGGGCCAACGTCCTGACTTTC	CASSLITGANVLTF
TRBV11-2	TRBD1	TRBJ2-3	NA	TGTGCCAGTGGGGACAGGAACACAGATACGCAGTATTTT	CASGDRNTDTQYF
TRBV10-3	NA	TRBJ2-1	few	TGTGCCATCATGAATCGTGGGGCTGGTTACAATGAGCAGTTCTTC	CAIMNRGAGYNEQFF
TRBV9	TRBD1	TRBJ2-7	NA	TGTGCCAGCAGCGCCGGGACAGGGCCGTCCTACGAGCAGTACTTC	CASSAGTGPSYEQYF
TRBV6-2/TRBV6-3	NA	TRBJ2-1	few	TGTGCCAGCAGTTTGGTGGCTAGTGGTGAGCAGTTCTTC	CASSLVASGEQFF
TRBV7-2	NA	TRBJ1-2	few	TGTGCCAGCAGCTTAGCCAGGGACCTATCCTATGGCTACACCTTC	CASSLARDLSYGYTF
TRBV6-6	NA	TRBJ1-2	many	TGTGCCAGCAGTTCCCACCGGGACCTCAGAAGGGACTATGGCTACACCTTC	CASSSHRDLRRDYGYTF
TRBV28	TRBD2	TRBJ2-7	once	TGTGCCACCAGCGGGGTCTCTGCCGACGAGCAGTACTTC	CATSGVSADEQYF
TRBV20-1	TRBD2	TRBJ2-3	few	TGCAGTGCACCGCGAGCTAGCGGGGGGCCCCGAGATACGCAGTATTTT	CSAPRASGGPRDTQYF